The sequence of this T cell receptor beta chain was determined in a study of shared clonotypes between healthy human individuals (dated by TCRdb to the early 2020s). At the level of the whole study: The cohort included three men and a couple of women between 18 and 49 years of age. To increase sequencing depth and limit assay-specific biases, different laboratories used diverse techniques to prepare libraries and sequence TCR repertoires. Each donor's leukapheresis produced roughly between roughly 0.85 and 10 billion PBMCs. To estimate repertoire size and how much clonotype sharing occurs between individuals, the study deeply sequenced the blood TCR repertoires of five healthy adults. For each donor, three plates each were used for CD4 naive and CD4 memory, two plates were used for CD8 naive, and one plate was used for CD8 memory. What the research found in general, with its limitations: Pairwise subsampling led to the expectation that sequencing depth would affect the degree of clonotype sharing among donors. Sharing across a handful of donors was observed for about 4.8% of naive CD4, under 4% of naive CD8, 2% to 2.5% of memory CD4, and around 0.42% of memory CD8 clonotypes. The small number of donors limited the genetic and exposure-history diversity represented. Larger estimated clonotype richness was generally found for naive subsets than for memory subsets. Sampling was restricted to blood, and TCR repertoires in tissue are likely to differ from TCR repertoires in blood. Clonotypes shared by all four sorted-subset donors showed higher generation probabilities than non-shared clonotypes. Incomplete sequencing was indicated by rarefaction of sorted-subset datasets, despite the large sequencing depth.

V and J are truncated by 3 bases and 1 base respectively, leaving an intervening sequence of 12 bases. CDR1 and CDR2, per the germline V gene (reference sequence), are GTSNPN and SVGIG. The CDR3 spans 14 residues, from the cysteine through the phenylalanine. Of the read, only the CDR3 DNA is kept; its 42 bases are in frame from base 1. The donors were healthy, HIV-negative adults with no recently reported acute infections or vaccinations. Every donor was a Caucasian adult living in Nashville, Tennessee, USA. Magnetic negative selection was used to enrich CD4+ T cells, after which naive cells were positively selected on CD45RA and the negative fraction became the memory subset. Blood was obtained by leukapheresis, after which PBMCs were separated by Ficoll-Histopaque density gradient centrifugation and cryopreserved in liquid nitrogen vapor phase. Purity and quantity of every magnetically sorted T cell population were checked by analytical flow cytometry. Each sorted fraction had its genomic DNA isolated and then quantified by UV absorbance on a Nanodrop 2000c.

As for this clone: Its antigen target is currently unknown. Qualities for individual bases were not recorded, and no much larger clone is one base off.

TCR CDR3 regions were amplified from genomic DNA by multiplex PCR using the deep immunoSEQ assay. For each cell subset, the extracted genomic DNA was distributed evenly across all wells of several immunoSEQ 96-well plates, and each plate served as one replicate. For sorted subsets, 150 to 200 ng genomic DNA, equal to some 28,000 T cell genomes, was loaded into each replicate PCR. Purified libraries were measured with a Qubit 3.0 fluorometer, size-checked on a Bioanalyzer 2100, and measured again with the KAPA Library Quantification kit. A separate single-read 150-cycle Illumina NextSeq 550 flow cell was used to sequence each immunoSEQ 96-well plate. The source study handled its data this way. The immunoSEQ output contained only junctional sequences without quality scores, so filtering could not match that applied to full-length reads. Sequences were annotated with PyIR, a Python wrapper for IgBLAST v1.9, and V/J genes and CDR3 were assigned using IMGT germline references. Reads were removed for weak V/J assignments (E-value above 1e-6), missing CDR3, stop codons, out-of-frame junctions, or ambiguous translated residues. V3J clonotypes were defined as sequences sharing an identical inferred V gene, J gene, and CDR3 amino acid sequence. The percentage overlap between two repertoires was calculated by dividing the number of shared unique clonotypes by the size of the smaller repertoire. Repertoire richness was assessed with RTK rarefaction, the Chao1 estimator, and Recon v2.1 estimates of unobserved clonotypes. OLGA was used to compute generation probabilities for all TCRbeta clonotypes that the gDNA method yielded from several donors. Entries here come from immuneACCESS through TCRdb and include only in-frame sequences with V and J called. Some clones fail to appear in such tables; in the studies checked, an unresolved V gene covers under half of the shortfall, and the cause of the remainder is unknown. From that table come the V and J calls and clone size; the DNA was used to work out D and trimming. Here the sample has 2 million to 2.5 million clones; approximately 94% occur a single time. Approximately 0.13% of the sample is taken by the ten largest.

Sequencing was carried out using naive CD4+ T cells sorted from blood. The cell subset or site label on this specimen signifies: CD45RA+ positively selected. The chain was built from TRBV30 and TRBJ1-1; the D gene is possibly TRBD1, with 5 bases matching. The receptor was derived from a young man in good health. The CDR3 region has the sequence CAWRLTDWNTEAFF. The bases are TGTGCCTGGAGATTGACAGATTGGAACACTGAAGCTTTCTTT.